The 8 T cell receptor beta chains presented below share a single source sample, sequenced in a study of blood T cell repertoires in COVID-19. Here immunoSEQ multiplex PCR was the method, and the copy in TCRdb shows in-frame clones only, minus some. The repertoire holds around 420,000 clones, over 75% seen once, with 2% to 2.5% in the top ten. Material for sequencing was PBMCs or T cells enriched from blood (not recorded which). Every receptor here comes from a woman aged 40 to 55 with acute COVID-19.

This clone was found once. The chain employs TRBV19 and TRBJ1-1; 7 bases map to TRBD1. V lost 4 bases and J lost 3; bases outside the gene matches: 5. Germline V lookup: CDR1 LNHDA, CDR2 SQIVND (reference sequence). The CDR3 loop spans 14 amino acids. CDR3 sequence reads: CASSTRQGHTEAFF. The DNA for the CDR3 is TGTGCCAGTAGTACACGACAGGGACACACTGAAGCTTTCTTT.

The DNA of the CDR3 is TGTGCCAGCAGCCAGAGACAGGGGGCAACTAATGAAAAACTGTTTTTT. It translates to CASSQRQGATNEKLFF. The V gene is TRBV7-2, the J gene TRBJ1-4, with 9 nucleotides matching TRBD1. Germline V CDR1 and CDR2: SGHTA, FQGNSA. The CDR3 loop spans 16 amino acids. J lost 0 bases, V lost 5 bases, and 4 bases had no gene match.

The chain combines TRBV9 with TRBJ2-1; D might be TRBD1 (6 bases). The length of the CDR3 is 15 residues. Germline loops: CDR1 SGDLS, CDR2 YYNGEE. V lost 0 bases and J lost 3, with 10 bases in between. This chain's CDR3 is CASSVAGQSYNEQFF. The CDR3 bases are TGTGCCAGCAGCGTAGCGGGACAAAGCTACAATGAGCAGTTCTTC.

CDR3 sequence reads: CASSQDERGGYNEQFF. The CDR3 DNA is TGTGCCAGCAGCCAAGATGAGCGGGGGGGGTACAATGAGCAGTTCTTC. The rearrangement links TRBV3-1 (or the pseudogene TRBV3-2) to TRBJ2-1; 10 bases align to TRBD2. Trimming cost V 0 bases and J 4 bases; bases outside gene matches: 3. Germline loops: CDR1 LGHDT, CDR2 YNNKEL (reference sequence). CDR3 length equals 16 residues.

There are a few counts of this clone. The CDR3 DNA sequence: TGTGCCAGCAGCTCGGACAGGAGTTTTGAAAAACTGTTTTTT. It is translated as CASSSDRSFEKLFF. V is TRBV7-9 and J is TRBJ1-4; 7 bases map to TRBD1. V shed 4 bases and J 7 bases; nucleotides not matched to a gene: 6. This CDR3 has 14 residues. Germline values: CDR1 SEHNR, CDR2 FQNEAQ (reference sequence).

This clone was seen once. J is TRBJ1-4 and V is TRBV7-9, with D unclear. V lost 1 base, J lost 0 bases, and 9 bases lay in between. The CDR3 contains 16 residues. Germline assignment: CDR1 SEHNR and CDR2 FQNEAQ (reference sequence). CDR3 sequence: CASSLGRQSTNEKLFF. The CDR3 coding sequence is TGTGCCAGCAGCTTAGGGCGGCAGTCAACTAATGAAAAACTGTTTTTT.

The chain carries TRBV5-1 and TRBJ1-1; weak D call: TRBD1 (5 bases). From germline, CDR1 is SGHRS and CDR2 YFSETQ. The CDR3 extends over 14 amino acids. The V end was cut by 0 bases, the J end by 3 bases, with 9 bases between. The DNA of the CDR3 is TGCGCCAGCAGCTTGGTAGGGGAGGACACTGAAGCTTTCTTT. It specifies CASSLVGEDTEAFF.

The V call is TRBV19, the J call TRBJ2-7; 12 bases map to TRBD2. CDR1 and CDR2 (germline): LNHDA, SQIVND (reference sequence). This CDR3 has 18 residues. With V trimmed by 4 bases and J by 4 bases, 14 bases remained unmatched. CDR3 sequence: CASSNLAASGGARYEQYF. In DNA form, the CDR3 reads TGTGCCAGTAGTAATCTCGCGGCTAGCGGGGGGGCCAGGTACGAGCAGTACTTC.